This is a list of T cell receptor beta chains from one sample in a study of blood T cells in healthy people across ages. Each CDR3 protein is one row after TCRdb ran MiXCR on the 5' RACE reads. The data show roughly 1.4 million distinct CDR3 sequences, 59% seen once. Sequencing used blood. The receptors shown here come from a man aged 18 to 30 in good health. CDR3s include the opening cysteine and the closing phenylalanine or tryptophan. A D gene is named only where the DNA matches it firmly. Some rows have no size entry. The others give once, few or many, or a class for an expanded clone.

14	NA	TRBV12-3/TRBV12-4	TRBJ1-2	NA	CASSSLSRRGCYTF	TGTGCCAGCAGTTCCCTCTCCAGGAGGGGTTGCTACACCTTC
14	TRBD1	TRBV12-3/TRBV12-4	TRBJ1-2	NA	CASSPSAGGYGYTF	TGTGCCAGCAGTCCCTCGGCAGGGGGCTATGGCTACACCTTC
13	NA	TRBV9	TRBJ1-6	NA	CASSVAGTKELHF	TGTGCCAGCAGCGTGGCCGGAACAAAGGAACTCCACTTT
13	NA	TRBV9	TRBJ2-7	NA	CASSVNPRYEQYF	TGTGCCAGCAGCGTAAATCCTCGTTACGAGCAGTACTTC
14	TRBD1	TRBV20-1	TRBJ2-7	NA	CSARNRDSSYEQYF	TGCAGTGCTAGAAACCGGGACAGTAGCTACGAGCAGTACTTC
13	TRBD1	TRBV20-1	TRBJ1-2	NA	CSAKGQGHYGYTF	TGCAGTGCCAAGGGACAGGGGCACTATGGCTACACCTTC
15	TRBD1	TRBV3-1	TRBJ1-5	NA	CASSPPGQGAQPQHF	TGTGCCAGCAGCCCCCCCGGACAGGGCGCTCAGCCCCAGCATTTT
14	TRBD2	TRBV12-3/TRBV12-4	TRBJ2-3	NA	CASSGGSGTDTQYF	TGTGCCAGCTCGGGGGGATCGGGCACAGATACGCAGTATTTT
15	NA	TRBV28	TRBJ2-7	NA	CASSPIQGSPYEQYF	TGTGCCAGCAGTCCTATACAGGGTTCTCCTTACGAGCAGTACTTC
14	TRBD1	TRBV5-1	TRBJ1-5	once	CANSLTGGNQPQHF	TGCGCCAACAGCTTGACAGGGGGCAATCAGCCCCAGCATTTT
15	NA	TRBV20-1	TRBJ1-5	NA	CSARDRGTLYQPQHF	TGCAGTGCTCGGGACCGGGGGACCCTTTATCAGCCCCAGCATTTT
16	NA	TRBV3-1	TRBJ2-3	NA	CASSQDPSVGTDTQYF	TGTGCCAGCAGCCAAGACCCGAGTGTGGGCACAGATACGCAGTATTTT
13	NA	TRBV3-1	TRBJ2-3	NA	CASSQDPSPPPYF	TGTGCCAGCAGCCAAGATCCCAGTCCACCCCCGTATTTT
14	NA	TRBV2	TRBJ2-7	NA	CASSERRDSYEQYF	TGTGCCAGCAGTGAACGGAGGGATTCCTACGAGCAGTACTTC
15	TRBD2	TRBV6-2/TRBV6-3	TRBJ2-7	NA	CASRTRLAGFYEQYF	TGTGCCAGCAGGACCAGACTAGCGGGGTTCTACGAGCAGTACTTC
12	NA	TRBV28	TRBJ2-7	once	CASSLGVPEQYF	TGTGCCAGCAGTTTGGGGGTCCCCGAGCAGTACTTC
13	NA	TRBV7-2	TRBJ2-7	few	CASSLAHSQEQYF	TGTGCCAGCAGCTTAGCGCACAGTCAGGAGCAGTACTTC
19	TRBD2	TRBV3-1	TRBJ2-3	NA	CASSRERGLAENSTDTQYF	TGTGCCAGCAGCCGAGAACGGGGACTAGCGGAAAATAGCACAGATACGCAGTATTTT
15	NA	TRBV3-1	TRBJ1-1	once	CASSQVARVNTEAFF	TGTGCCAGCAGCCAAGTAGCCAGGGTGAACACTGAAGCTTTCTTT
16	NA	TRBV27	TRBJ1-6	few	CASSYTLSSYNSPLHF	TGTGCCAGCAGTTACACCTTGAGCTCCTATAATTCACCCCTCCACTTT
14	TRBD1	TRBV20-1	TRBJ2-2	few	CSAPRQGNTGELFF	TGCAGTGCCCCTCGACAGGGGAACACCGGGGAGCTGTTTTTT
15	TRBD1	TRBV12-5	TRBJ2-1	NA	CASGSGTGLDNEQFF	TGTGCTAGTGGCTCCGGGACAGGATTGGACAATGAGCAGTTCTTC
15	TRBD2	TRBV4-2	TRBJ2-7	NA	CASSQVAGGPGEQYF	TGTGCCAGCAGCCAAGTAGCGGGGGGGCCGGGAGAGCAGTACTTC
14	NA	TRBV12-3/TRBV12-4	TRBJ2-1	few	CASSYQLGIDEQFF	TGTGCCAGCAGTTATCAGCTCGGGATCGATGAGCAGTTCTTC
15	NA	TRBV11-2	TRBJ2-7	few	CASSLGRDTTYEQYF	TGTGCCAGCAGCTTAGGCCGGGACACTACCTACGAGCAGTACTTC
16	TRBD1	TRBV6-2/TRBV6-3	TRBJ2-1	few	CASRPIRQGVYNEQFF	TGTGCCAGCAGACCCATCCGACAGGGGGTCTACAATGAGCAGTTCTTC
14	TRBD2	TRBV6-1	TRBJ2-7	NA	CATCRTSGSYEQYF	TGTGCCACCTGTAGGACTAGCGGGAGTTACGAGCAGTACTTC
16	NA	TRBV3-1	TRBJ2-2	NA	CASSPRQAPNTGELFF	TGTGCCAGCAGCCCTCGACAGGCTCCGAACACCGGGGAGCTGTTTTTT
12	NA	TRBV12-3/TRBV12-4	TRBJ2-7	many	CASSSGYYEQYF	TGTGCCAGCAGTTCAGGTTACTACGAGCAGTACTTC
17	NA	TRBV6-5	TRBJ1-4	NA	CASSTDLRDMGNEKLFF	TGTGCCAGCAGTACTGATCTCCGGGACATGGGGAATGAAAAACTGTTTTTT
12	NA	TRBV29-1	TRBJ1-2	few	CSVEDQGFGYTF	TGCAGCGTTGAAGATCAAGGGTTTGGCTACACCTTC
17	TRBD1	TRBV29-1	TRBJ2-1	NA	CSVEFPSPGTGDNEQFF	TGCAGCGTTGAGTTTCCCTCCCCCGGGACAGGGGACAATGAGCAGTTCTTC
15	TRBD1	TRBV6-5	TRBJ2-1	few	CASSYAGGGHNEQFF	TGTGCCAGCAGTTACGCAGGGGGCGGCCACAATGAGCAGTTCTTC
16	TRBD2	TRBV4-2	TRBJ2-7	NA	CASSHGSTSPSYEQYF	TGTGCCAGCAGCCATGGATCGACTAGCCCCTCCTACGAGCAGTACTTC
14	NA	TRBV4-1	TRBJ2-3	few	CASSQIDSTDTQYF	TGCGCCAGCAGTCAAATCGACAGCACAGATACGCAGTATTTT
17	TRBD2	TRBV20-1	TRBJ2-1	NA	CSARPSGVSSSYNEQFF	TGCAGTGCTAGACCTAGCGGGGTCTCCAGCTCCTACAATGAGCAGTTCTTC
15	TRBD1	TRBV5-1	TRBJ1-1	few	CASSDGQGRYTEAFF	TGCGCCAGCAGCGACGGACAGGGGCGGTACACTGAAGCTTTCTTT
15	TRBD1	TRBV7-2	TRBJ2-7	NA	CASSLAPGTGHEQYF	TGTGCCAGCAGCTTAGCGCCCGGGACAGGCCACGAGCAGTACTTC
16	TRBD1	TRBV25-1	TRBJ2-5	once	CASSESGLGGWETQYF	TGTGCCAGCAGTGAATCGGGCCTAGGGGGCTGGGAGACCCAGTACTTC
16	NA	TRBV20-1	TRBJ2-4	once	CSARDLPGVGYNEQYF	TGCAGTGCTAGAGATCTACCGGGAGTTGGTTACAATGAGCAGTACTTC
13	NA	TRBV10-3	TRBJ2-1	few	CAISELSGPEQFF	TGTGCCATCAGTGAGTTGTCGGGTCCTGAGCAGTTCTTC
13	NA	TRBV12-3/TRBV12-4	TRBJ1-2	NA	CASRQGSDYGYTF	TGTGCCAGCAGACAGGGTTCGGACTATGGCTACACCTTC
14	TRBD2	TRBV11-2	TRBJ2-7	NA	CASSQIAGGDEQYF	TGTGCCAGCAGCCAAATAGCGGGAGGGGACGAGCAGTACTTC
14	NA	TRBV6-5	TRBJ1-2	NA	CASSPFEGSYGYTF	TGTGCCAGCAGCCCGTTCGAGGGATCCTATGGCTACACCTTC
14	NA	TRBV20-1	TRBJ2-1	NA	CSAPRQSSYNEQFF	TGCAGTGCCCCGAGACAGAGCTCCTACAATGAGCAGTTCTTC
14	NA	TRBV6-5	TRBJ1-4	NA	CASRPTTANEKLFF	TGTGCCAGCAGACCCACTACAGCTAATGAAAAACTGTTTTTT
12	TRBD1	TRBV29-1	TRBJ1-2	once	CSVEPMDRGYTF	TGCAGCGTTGAACCAATGGACAGGGGCTACACCTTC
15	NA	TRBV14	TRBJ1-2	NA	CASSPFRAPHYGYTF	TGTGCCAGCAGCCCTTTCCGCGCTCCCCACTATGGCTACACCTTC
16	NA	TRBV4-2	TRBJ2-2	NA	CASSQGGPIYTGELFF	TGTGCCAGCAGCCAAGGAGGGCCGATTTACACCGGGGAGCTGTTTTTT
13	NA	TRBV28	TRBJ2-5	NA	CASSWGAWETQYF	TGTGCCAGCAGTTGGGGGGCATGGGAGACCCAGTACTTC